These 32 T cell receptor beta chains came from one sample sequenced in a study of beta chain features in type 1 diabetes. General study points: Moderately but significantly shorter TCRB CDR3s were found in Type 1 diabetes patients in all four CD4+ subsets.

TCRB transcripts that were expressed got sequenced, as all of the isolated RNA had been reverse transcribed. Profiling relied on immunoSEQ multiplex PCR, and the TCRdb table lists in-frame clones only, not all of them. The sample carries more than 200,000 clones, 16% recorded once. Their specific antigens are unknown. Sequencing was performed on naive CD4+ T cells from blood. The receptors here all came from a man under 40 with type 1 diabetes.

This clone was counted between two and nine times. As DNA, the CDR3 is TGTGCCAGCAGCCGACGGACTAGCGGGAGTGACATTCAGTACTTC. Protein: CASSRRTSGSDIQYF. This chain uses TRBV6-5 with TRBJ2-4, with 13 bases aligning to TRBD2. Germline loops: CDR1 MNHEY, CDR2 SVGAGI. J was trimmed by 8 bases and V by 6 bases; bases with no gene match: 7. The CDR3 consists of 15 residues.

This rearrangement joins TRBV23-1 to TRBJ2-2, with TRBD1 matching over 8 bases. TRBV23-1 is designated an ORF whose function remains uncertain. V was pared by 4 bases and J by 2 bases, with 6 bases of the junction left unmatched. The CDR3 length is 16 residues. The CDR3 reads CASSRRDRFNTGELFF. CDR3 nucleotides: TGCGCCAGCAGTCGTAGGGACAGGTTCAACACCGGGGAGCTGTTTTTT.

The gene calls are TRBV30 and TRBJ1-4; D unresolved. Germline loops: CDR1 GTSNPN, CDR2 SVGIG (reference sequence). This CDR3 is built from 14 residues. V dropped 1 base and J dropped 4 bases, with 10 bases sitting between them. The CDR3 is CAWSGGLLNEKLFF. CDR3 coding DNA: TGTGCCTGGAGTGGGGGTCTTCTTAATGAAAAACTGTTTTTT.

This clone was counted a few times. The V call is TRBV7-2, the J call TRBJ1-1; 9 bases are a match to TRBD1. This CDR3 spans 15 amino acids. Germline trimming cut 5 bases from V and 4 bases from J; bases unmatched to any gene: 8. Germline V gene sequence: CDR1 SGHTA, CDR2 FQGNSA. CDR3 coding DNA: TGTGCCAGCAGCCTGACAGGGGGATCGGGCACTGAAGCTTTCTTT. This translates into CASSLTGGSGTEAFF.

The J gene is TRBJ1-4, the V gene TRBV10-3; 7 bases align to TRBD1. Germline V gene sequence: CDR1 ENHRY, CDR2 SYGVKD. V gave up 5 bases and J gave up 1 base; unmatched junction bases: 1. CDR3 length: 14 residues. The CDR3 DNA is TGTGCCATCAGTAGACAGGGAACTAATGAAAAACTGTTTTTT. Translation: CAISRQGTNEKLFF.

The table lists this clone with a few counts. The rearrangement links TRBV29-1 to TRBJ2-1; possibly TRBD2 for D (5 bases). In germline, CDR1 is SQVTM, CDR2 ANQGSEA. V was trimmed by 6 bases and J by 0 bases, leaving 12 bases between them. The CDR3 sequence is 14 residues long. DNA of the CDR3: TGCAGCGTCTCTGACGGAGGCTCCTACAATGAGCAGTTCTTC. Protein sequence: CSVSDGGSYNEQFF.

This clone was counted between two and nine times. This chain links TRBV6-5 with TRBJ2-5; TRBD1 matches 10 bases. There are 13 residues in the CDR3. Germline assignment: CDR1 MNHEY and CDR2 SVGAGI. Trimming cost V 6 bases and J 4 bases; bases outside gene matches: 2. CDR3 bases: TGTGCCAGCAGGGGGACAGGGGTAGAGACCCAGTACTTC. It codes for CASRGTGVETQYF.

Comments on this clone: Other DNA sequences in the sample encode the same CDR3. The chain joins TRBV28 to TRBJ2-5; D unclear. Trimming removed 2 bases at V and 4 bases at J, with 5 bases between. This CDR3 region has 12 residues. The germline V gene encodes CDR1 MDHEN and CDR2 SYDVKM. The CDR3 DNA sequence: TGTGCCAGCAGTTTACTGGGAGAGACCCAGTACTTC. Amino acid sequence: CASSLLGETQYF.

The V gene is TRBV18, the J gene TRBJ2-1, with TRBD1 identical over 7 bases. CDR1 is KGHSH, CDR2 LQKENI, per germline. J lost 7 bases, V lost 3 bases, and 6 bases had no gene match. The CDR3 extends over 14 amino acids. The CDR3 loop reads CASSPWDSLNEQFF. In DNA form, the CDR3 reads TGTGCCAGCTCACCGTGGGACAGTCTAAATGAGCAGTTCTTC.

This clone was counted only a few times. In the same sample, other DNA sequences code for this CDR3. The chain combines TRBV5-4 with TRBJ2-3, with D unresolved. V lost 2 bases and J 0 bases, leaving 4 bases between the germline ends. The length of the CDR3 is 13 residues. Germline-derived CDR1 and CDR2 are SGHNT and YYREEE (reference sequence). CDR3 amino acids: CASSLDSTDTQYF. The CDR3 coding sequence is TGTGCCAGCAGCTTAGACAGCACAGATACGCAGTATTTT.

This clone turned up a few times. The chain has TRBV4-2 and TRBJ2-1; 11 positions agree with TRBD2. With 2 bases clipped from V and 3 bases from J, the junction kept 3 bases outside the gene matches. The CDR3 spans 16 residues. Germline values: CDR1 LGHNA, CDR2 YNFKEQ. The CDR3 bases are TGTGCCAGCAGCCAACTCGGGACTAGCGGCTACAATGAGCAGTTCTTC. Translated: CASSQLGTSGYNEQFF.

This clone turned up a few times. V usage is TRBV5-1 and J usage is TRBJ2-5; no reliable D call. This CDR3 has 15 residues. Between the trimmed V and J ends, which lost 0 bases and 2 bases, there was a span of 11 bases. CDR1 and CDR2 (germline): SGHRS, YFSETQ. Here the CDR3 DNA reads TGCGCCAGCAGCTTGGTGGGTTATTATCAAGAGACCCAGTACTTC. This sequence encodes CASSLVGYYQETQYF.

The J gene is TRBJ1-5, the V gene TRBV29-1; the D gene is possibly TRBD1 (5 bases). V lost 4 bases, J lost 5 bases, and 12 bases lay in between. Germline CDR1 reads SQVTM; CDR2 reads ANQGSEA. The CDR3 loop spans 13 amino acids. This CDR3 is CSVAGMADQPQHF. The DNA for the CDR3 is TGCAGCGTTGCAGGGATGGCAGATCAGCCCCAGCATTTT.

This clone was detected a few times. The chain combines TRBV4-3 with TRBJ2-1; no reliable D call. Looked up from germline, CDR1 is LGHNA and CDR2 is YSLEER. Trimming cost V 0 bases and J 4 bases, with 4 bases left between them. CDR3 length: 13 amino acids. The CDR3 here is CASSQDSYNEQFF. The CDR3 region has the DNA TGCGCCAGCAGCCAAGACAGTTACAATGAGCAGTTCTTC.

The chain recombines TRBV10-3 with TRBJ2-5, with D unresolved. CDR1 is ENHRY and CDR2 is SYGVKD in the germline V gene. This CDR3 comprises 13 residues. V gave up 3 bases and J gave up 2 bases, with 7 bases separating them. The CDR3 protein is CAISEQTQETQYF. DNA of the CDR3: TGTGCCATCAGTGAACAGACTCAAGAGACCCAGTACTTC.

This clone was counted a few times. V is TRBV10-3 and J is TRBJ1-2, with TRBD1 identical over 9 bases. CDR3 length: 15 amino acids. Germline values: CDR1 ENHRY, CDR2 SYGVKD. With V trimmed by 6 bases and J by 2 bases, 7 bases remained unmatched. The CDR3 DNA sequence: TGTGCCATCAGACCCCGGGGACAGGGCAACTATGGCTACACCTTC. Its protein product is CAIRPRGQGNYGYTF.

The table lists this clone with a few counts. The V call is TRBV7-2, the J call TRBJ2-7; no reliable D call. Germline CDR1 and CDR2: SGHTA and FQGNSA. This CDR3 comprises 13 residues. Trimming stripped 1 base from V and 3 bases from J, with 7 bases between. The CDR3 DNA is TGTGCCAGCAGCTTAGTTCCGGGCTACGAGCAGTACTTC. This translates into CASSLVPGYEQYF.

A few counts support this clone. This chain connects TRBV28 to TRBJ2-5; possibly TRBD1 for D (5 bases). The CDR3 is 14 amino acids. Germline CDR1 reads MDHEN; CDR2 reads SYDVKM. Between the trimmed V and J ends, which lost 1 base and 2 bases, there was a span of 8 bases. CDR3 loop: CASSLYSGQETQYF. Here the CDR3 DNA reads TGTGCCAGCAGTTTATATTCAGGGCAAGAGACCCAGTACTTC.

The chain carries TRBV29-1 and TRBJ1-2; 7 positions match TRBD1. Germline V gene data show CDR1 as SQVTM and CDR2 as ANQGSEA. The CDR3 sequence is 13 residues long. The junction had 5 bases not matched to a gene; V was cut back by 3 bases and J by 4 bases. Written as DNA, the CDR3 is TGCAGCGTTGATTCGGGACAGCTCTATGGCTACACCTTC. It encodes CSVDSGQLYGYTF.

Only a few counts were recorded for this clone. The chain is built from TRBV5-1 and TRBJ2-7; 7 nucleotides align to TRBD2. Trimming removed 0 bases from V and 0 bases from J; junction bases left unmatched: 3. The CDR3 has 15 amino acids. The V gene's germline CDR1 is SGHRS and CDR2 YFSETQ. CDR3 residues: CASSLGGSISYEQYF. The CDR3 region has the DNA TGCGCCAGCAGCTTGGGCGGGAGTATCTCCTACGAGCAGTACTTC.

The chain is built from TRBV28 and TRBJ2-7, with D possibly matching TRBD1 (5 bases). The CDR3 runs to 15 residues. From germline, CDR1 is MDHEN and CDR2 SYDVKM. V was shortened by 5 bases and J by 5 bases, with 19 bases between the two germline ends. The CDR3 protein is CASSKPGIVSNEQYF. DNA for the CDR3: TGTGCCAGCAGTAAACCAGGGATTGTGTCAAACGAGCAGTACTTC.

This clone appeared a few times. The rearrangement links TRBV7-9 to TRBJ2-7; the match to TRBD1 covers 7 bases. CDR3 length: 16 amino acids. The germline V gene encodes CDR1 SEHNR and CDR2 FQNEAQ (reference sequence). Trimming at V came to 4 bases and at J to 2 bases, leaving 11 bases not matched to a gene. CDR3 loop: CASSSLGNRGTYEQYF. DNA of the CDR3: TGTGCCAGCAGCTCCCTAGGCAACAGGGGCACCTACGAGCAGTACTTC.

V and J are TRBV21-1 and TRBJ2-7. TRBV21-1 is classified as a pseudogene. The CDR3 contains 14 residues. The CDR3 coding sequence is TGTGCCAGCAGCAAAGCGATAGGAATCTACGAGCAGTACTTC. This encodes CASSKAIGIYEQYF.

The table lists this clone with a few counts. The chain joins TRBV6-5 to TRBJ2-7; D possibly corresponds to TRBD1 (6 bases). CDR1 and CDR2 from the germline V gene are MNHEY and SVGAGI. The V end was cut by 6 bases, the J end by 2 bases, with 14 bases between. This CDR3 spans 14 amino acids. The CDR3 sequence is CASSYRTAPYEQYF. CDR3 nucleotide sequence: TGTGCCAGCAGCTACAGGACAGCGCCCTACGAGCAGTACTTC.

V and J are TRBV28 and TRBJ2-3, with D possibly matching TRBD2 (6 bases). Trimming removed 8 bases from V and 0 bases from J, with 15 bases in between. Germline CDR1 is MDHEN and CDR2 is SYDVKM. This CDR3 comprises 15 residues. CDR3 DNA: TGTGCCAGCGGAGGAGCGGGCGTTAGCACAGATACGCAGTATTTT. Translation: CASGGAGVSTDTQYF.

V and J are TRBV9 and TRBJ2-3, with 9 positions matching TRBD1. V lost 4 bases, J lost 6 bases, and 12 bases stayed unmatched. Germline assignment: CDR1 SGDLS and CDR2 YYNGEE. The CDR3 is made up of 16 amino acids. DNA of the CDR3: TGTGCCAGCAGCTTCCTGCTACAGGGGGCCGGGGATACGCAGTATTTT. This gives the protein CASSFLLQGAGDTQYF.

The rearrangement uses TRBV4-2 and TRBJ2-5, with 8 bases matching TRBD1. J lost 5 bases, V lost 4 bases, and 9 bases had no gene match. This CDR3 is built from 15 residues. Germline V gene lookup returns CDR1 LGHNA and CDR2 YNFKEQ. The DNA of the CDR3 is TGTGCCAGCAGCCCGGCCGGGACAGGACGGGAGACCCAGTACTTC. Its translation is CASSPAGTGRETQYF.

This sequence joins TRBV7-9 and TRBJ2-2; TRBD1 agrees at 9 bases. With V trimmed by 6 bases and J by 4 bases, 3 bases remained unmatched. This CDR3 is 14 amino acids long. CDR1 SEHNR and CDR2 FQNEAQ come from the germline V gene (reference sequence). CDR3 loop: CASRGQGITGELFF. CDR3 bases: TGTGCCAGCAGGGGACAGGGTATCACCGGGGAGCTGTTTTTT.

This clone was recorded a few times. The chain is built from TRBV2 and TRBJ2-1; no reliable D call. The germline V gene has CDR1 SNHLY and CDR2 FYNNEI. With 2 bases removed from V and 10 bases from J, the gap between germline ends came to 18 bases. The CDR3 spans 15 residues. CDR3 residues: CASSESDPRVSEQFF. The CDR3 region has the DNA TGTGCCAGCAGTGAAAGCGATCCTAGGGTCAGCGAGCAGTTCTTC. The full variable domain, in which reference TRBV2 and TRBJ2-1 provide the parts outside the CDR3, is EPEVTQTPSHQVTQMGQEVILRCVPISNHLYFYWYRQILGQKVEFLVSFYNNEISEKSEIFDDQFSVERPDGSNFTLKIRSTKLEDSAMYFCASSESDPRVSEQFFGPGTRLTVL.

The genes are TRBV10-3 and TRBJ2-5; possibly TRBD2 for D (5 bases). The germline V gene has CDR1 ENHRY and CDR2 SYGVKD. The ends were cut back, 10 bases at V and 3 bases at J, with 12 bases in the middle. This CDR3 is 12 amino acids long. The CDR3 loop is CATADSEETQYF. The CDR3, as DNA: TGTGCCACTGCGGACTCGGAAGAGACCCAGTACTTC.

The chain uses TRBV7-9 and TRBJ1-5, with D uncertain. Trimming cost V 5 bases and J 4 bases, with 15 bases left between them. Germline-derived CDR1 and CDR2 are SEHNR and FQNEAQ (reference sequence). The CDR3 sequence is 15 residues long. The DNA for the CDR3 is TGTGCCAGCAGCCTAAGCTTAGGCGGAAATCAGCCCCAGCATTTT. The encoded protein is CASSLSLGGNQPQHF.

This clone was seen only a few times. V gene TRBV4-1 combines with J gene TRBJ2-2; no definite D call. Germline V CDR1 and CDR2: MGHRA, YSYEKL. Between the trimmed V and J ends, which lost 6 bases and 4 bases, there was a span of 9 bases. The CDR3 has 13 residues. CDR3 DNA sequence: TGCGCCAGCAGTCCGGTTTTCACCGGGGAGCTGTTTTTT. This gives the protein CASSPVFTGELFF.